This TCR beta chain was observed in a study of cytomegalovirus exposure and HLA in healthy donors. Overall study findings and caveats: The authors excluded some V segments, including TRBV6-2 and TRBV6-3, as indistinguishable.

V shed 4 bases, J shed 7 bases, and the junction held 10 bases outside the gene matches. Germline lookup yields CDR1 MDHEN and CDR2 SYDVKM. The CDR3 extends over 15 amino acids. A multiplex PCR was run with 60 Vbeta primers and 13 Jbeta primers. The data were produced by immunoSEQ multiplex PCR, yet TCRdb's version contains in-frame clones alone and is incomplete. Here the sample spans over 90,000 clones, approximately 74% being singletons. Worth noting for this clone: Antigen specificity is unknown.

Donors consisted of healthy bone marrow donors. Sequencing was carried out using PBMCs. The TCR was taken from a female donor in good health and CMV-seropositive. The chain is built from TRBV28 and TRBJ1-3, with 7 bases fitting TRBD1. DNA of the CDR3: TGTGCCAGCAGTTCGCGGTCGGGACAGCTGAACACCATATATTTT. Protein sequence: CASSSRSGQLNTIYF.